The clone carrying this T cell receptor (beta chain) was observed a single time. Other nucleotide sequences from this sample produce the same CDR3. This CDR3 is 12 amino acids long. The germline V gene encodes CDR1 SGHTS and CDR2 YDEGEE. V lost 4 bases and J 4 bases, leaving 6 bases between the germline ends. This record comes from a study of blood T cell repertoires in COVID-19. The data were produced by immunoSEQ multiplex PCR, yet TCRdb's version contains in-frame clones alone and is incomplete. The sample yields about 130,000 clones, around 79% seen once. This clonotype was sampled from a woman in her 70s with COVID-19, enrolled during active disease. What was sequenced was peripheral blood. This rearrangement joins TRBV5-8 to TRBJ1-5; D remains unclear. The CDR3, as DNA: TGTGCCAGCAGCCCCTTTAATCAGCCCCAGCATTTT. Residues: CASSPFNQPQHF.